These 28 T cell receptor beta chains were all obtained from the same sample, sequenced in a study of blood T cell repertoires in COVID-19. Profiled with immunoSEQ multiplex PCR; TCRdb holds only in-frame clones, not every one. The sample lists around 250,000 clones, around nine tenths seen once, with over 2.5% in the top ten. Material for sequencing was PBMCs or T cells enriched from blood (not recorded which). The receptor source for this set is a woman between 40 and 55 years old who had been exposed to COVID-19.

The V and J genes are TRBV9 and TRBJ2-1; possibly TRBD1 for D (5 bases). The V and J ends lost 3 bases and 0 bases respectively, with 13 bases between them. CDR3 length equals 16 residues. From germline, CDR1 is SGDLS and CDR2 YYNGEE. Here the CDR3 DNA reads TGTGCCAGCAGCGAGAAGACAGCGAGCTCCTACAATGAGCAGTTCTTC. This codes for CASSEKTASSYNEQFF.

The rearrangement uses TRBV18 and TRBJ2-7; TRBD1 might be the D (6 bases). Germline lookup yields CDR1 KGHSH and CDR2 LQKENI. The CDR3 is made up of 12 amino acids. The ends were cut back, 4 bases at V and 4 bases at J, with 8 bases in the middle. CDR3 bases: TGTGCCAGCTCACTACAGGGTTACGAGCAGTACGTC. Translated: CASSLQGYEQYV.

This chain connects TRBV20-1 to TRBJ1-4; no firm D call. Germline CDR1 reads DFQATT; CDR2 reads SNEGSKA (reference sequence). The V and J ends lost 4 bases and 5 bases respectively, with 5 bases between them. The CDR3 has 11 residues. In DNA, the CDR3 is TGCAGTGCTACCGGGAATGAAAAACTGTTTTTT. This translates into CSATGNEKLFF.

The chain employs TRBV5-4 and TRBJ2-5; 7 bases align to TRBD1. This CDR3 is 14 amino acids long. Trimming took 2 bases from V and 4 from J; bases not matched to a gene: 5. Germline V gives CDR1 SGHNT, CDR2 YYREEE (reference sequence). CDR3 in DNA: TGTGCCAGCAGCTTTGGCAGGGGGACAGAGACCCAGTACTTC. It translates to CASSFGRGTETQYF.

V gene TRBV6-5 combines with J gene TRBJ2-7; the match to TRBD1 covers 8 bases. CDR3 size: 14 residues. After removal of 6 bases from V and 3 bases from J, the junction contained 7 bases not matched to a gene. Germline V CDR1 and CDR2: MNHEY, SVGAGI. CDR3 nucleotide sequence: TGTGCCAGCAGACTGACAGGGGCTCTCTACGAGCAGTACTTC. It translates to CASRLTGALYEQYF.

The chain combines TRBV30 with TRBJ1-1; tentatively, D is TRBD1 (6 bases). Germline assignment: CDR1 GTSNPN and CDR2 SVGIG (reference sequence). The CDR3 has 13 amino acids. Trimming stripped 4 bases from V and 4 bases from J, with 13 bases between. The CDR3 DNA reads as TGTGCCTGGACAAGGGGGGGGAGCACTGAAGCTTTCTTT. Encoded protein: CAWTRGGSTEAFF.

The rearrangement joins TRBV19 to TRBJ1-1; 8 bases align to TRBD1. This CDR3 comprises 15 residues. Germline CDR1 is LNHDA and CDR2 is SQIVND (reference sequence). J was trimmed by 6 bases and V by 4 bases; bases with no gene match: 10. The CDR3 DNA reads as TGTGCCAGTAGTAGATGGGGACAGGCAACTCCTGAAGCTTTCTTT. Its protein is CASSRWGQATPEAFF.

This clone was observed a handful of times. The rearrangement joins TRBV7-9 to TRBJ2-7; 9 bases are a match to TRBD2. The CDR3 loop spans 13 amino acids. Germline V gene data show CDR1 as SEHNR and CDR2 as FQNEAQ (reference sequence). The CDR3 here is CASSLAGPYEQYV. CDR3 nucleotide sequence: TGTGCCAGCAGCCTAGCGGGGCCCTACGAGCAGTACGTC.

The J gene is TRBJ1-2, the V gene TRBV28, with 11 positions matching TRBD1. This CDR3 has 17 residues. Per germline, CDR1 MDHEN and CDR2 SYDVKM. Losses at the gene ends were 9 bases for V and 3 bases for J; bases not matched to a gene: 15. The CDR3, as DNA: TGTGCCAGTACTACTGGGACAGGGGGTAGATTGGACTATGGCTACACCTTC. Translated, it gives CASTTGTGGRLDYGYTF.

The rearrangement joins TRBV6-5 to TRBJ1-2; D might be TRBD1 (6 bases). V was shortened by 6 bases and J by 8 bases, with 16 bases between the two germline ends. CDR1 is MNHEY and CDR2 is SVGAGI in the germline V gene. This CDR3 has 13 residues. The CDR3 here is CASSPAGVNGYTF. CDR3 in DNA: TGTGCCAGCAGCCCAGCAGGGGTGAACGGCTACACCTTC.

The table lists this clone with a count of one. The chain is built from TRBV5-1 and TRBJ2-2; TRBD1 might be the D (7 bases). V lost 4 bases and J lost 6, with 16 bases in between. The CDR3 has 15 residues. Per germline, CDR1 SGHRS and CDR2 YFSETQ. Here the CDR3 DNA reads TGCGCCAGCAGCCACGGAGACAGGGAGGCCGGGGAGCTGTTTTTT. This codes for CASSHGDREAGELFF.

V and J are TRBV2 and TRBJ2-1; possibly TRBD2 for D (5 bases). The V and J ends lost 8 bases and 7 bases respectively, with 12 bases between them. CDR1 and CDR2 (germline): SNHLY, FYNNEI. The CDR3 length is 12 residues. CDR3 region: CASEGRTNEQFF. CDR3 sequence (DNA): TGTGCCAGCGAGGGCCGTACAAATGAGCAGTTCTTC.

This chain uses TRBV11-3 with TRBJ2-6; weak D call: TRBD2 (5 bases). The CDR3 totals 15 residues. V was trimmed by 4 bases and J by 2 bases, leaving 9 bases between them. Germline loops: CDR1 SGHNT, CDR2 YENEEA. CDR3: CASSSGGTGANVLTF. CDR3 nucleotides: TGTGCCAGCAGCTCCGGAGGAACTGGGGCCAACGTCCTGACTTTC.

The CDR3 loop is CASSYGAGSGNTIYF. CDR3 in DNA: TGTGCCAGCAGTTACGGTGCGGGAAGCGGAAACACCATATATTTT. The V gene is TRBV6-5, the J gene TRBJ1-3; no reliable D call. Germline assignment: CDR1 MNHEY and CDR2 SVGAGI. The CDR3 is 15 residues long. The V end lost 2 bases, the J end lost 4 bases, and 12 bases lay between the germline ends.

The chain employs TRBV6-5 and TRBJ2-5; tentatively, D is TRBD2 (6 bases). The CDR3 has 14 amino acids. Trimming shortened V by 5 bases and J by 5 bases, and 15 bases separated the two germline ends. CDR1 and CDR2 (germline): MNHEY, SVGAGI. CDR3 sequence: CASSPLASGETQYF. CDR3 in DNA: TGTGCCAGCAGTCCACTAGCATCTGGCGAGACCCAGTACTTC.

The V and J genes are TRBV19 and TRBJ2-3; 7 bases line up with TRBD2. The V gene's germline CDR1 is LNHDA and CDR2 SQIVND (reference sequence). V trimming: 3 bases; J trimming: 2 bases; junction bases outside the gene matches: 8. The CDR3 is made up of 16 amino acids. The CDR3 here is CASSMIAGGTTDTQYF. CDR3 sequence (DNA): TGTGCCAGTAGTATGATAGCGGGTGGCACCACAGATACGCAGTATTTT.

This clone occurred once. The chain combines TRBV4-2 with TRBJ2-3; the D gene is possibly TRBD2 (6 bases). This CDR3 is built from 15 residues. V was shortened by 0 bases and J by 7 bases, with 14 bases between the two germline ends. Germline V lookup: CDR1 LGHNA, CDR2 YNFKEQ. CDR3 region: CASSQEPSVVNTQYF. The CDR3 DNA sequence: TGTGCCAGCAGCCAAGAGCCTAGCGTGGTAAATACGCAGTATTTT.

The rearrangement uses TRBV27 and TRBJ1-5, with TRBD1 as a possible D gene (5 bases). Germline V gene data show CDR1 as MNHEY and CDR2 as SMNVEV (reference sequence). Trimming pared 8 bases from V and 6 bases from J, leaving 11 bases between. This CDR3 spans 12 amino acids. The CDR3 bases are TGTGCCAGCTGGGGCCTTCTTCAGCCCCAGCATTTT. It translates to CASWGLLQPQHF.

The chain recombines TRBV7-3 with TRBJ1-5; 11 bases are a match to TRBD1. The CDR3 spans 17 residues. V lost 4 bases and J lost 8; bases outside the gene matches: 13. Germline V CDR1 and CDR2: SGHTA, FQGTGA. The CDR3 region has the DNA TGTGCCAGCAGCTACCAAATGGACAGGGGGCTCTCGGAGCCCCAGCATTTT. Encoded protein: CASSYQMDRGLSEPQHF.

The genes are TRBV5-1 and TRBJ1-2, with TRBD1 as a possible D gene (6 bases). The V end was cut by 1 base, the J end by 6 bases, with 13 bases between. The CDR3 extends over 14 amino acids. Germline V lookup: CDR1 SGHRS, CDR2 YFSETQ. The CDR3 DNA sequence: TGCGCCAGCAGCTTGTTGGCACAGGGCGATGGCTACACCTTC. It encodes CASSLLAQGDGYTF.

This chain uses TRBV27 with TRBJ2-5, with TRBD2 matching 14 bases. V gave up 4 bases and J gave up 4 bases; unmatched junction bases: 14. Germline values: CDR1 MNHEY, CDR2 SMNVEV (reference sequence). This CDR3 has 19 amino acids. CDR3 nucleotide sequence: TGTGCCAGCAGTTCCTCGTGGCGCGGACTAGCGGGAGGTACAGAGACCCAGTACTTC. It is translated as CASSSSWRGLAGGTETQYF.

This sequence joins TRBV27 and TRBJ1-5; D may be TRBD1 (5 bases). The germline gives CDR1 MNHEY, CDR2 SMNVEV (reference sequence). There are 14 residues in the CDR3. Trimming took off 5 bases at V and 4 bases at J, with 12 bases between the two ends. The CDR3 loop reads CASSNQGFNQPQHF. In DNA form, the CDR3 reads TGTGCCAGCAGTAACCAGGGATTTAATCAGCCCCAGCATTTT.

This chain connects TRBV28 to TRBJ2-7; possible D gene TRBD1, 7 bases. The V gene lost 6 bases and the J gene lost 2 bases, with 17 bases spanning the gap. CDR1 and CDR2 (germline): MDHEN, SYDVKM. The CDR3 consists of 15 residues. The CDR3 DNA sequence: TGTGCCAGCAGACTAGGACAGGAGGGGCCCTACGAGCAGTACTTC. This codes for CASRLGQEGPYEQYF. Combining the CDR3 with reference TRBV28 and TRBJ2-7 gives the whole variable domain DVKVTQSSRYLVKRTGEKVFLECVQDMDHENMFWYRQDPGLGLRLIYFSYDVKMKEKGDIPEGYSVSREKKERFSLILESASTNQTSMYLCASRLGQEGPYEQYFGPGTRLTVT.

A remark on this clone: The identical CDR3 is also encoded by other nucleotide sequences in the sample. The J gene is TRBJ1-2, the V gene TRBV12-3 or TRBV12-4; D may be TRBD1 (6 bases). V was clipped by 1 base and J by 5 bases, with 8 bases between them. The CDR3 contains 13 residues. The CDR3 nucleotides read TGTGCCAGCAGTTTAGGGCAGGGGTATGGCTACACCTTC. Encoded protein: CASSLGQGYGYTF.

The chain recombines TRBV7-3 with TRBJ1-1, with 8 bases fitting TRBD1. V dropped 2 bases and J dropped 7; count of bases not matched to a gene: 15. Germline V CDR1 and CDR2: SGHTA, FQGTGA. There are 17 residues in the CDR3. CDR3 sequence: CASSLDPVSTGGGEAFF. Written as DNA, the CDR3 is TGTGCCAGCAGCTTAGATCCGGTGTCTACAGGGGGAGGTGAAGCTTTCTTT.

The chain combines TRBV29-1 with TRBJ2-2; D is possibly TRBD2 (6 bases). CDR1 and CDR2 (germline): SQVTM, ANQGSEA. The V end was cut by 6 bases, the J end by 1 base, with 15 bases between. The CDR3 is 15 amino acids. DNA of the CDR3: TGCAGCGTCCCGGGGTGGCGGGAGAACACCGGGGAGCTGTTTTTT. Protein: CSVPGWRENTGELFF.

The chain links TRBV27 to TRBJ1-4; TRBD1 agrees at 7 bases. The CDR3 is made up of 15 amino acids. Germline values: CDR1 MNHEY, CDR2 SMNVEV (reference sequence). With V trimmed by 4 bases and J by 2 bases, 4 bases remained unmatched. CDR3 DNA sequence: TGTGCCAGCAGTTGGGGGACAGTCACTAATGAAAAACTGTTTTTT. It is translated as CASSWGTVTNEKLFF.

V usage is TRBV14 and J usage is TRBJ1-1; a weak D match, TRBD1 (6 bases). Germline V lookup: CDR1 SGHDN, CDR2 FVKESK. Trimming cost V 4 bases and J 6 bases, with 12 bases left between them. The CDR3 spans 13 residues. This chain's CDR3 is CASSLARGSEAFF. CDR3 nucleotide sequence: TGTGCCAGCAGCCTAGCCAGGGGCTCTGAAGCTTTCTTT.